This paragraph covers one TCR beta chain sequence. Germline assignment: CDR1 SGHNT and CDR2 YYREEE (reference sequence). This CDR3 comprises 13 residues. Trimming cost V 4 bases and J 3 bases, with 7 bases left between them. This record belongs to a study of blood T cell repertoires in COVID-19. The authors' processing: Estimated nucleated cell counts came from reference gene primer amplification. Profiling relied on immunoSEQ multiplex PCR, and the TCRdb table lists in-frame clones only, not all of them. V and J calls and clone size are those listed in that table; D and trimming were worked out from the DNA. Of a few hundred thousand clones listed, roughly 80% are singletons. Resolution of symptoms, clearance, or two negative PCRs was present in recovered Cohort 3 donors.

Source material: PBMCs or T cells enriched from blood (not recorded which). This receptor was obtained from a man aged 50-60 years who had recovered from COVID-19. The chain carries TRBV5-4 and TRBJ2-2; tentative D call: TRBD2 (5 bases). The chain's CDR3 is CASSLDYTGELFF. The CDR3 bases are TGTGCCAGCAGCCTGGACTACACCGGGGAGCTGTTTTTT.